This is a list of T cell receptor beta chains from one sample in a study of T cells in localized non-small cell lung cancer. Clones were read by immunoSEQ multiplex PCR, and TCRdb kept only the in-frame ones, dropping some. The sample has roughly 1,000 clones, around 32% seen once. This sample comprised normal lung tissue next to the tumor, obtained before any cancer treatment. All receptors come from a male donor at least 60 years old with stage II squamous cell lung carcinoma. Both conserved end residues are part of each CDR3. D genes are given only for firm matches. Clone size, where shown, is once, few, many, or a class for clones that have expanded.

TRBD1	15	TRBV19	NA	TRBJ2-7	CASTPSRTGRHEQYF	TGTGCCAGTACCCCCTCAAGGACAGGGCGGCACGAGCAGTACTTC
NA	13	TRBV7-8	few	TRBJ1-1	CASSLGAQTEAFF	TGTGCCAGCAGCTTAGGAGCCCAGACCGAAGCTTTCTTT
NA	15	TRBV9	medium-sized	TRBJ1-5	CASNEAGTLNQPQHF	TGTGCCAGCAACGAGGCCGGGACTCTTAATCAGCCCCAGCATTTT
NA	14	TRBV6-8	NA	TRBJ1-2	CASSLNAVTYGYTF	TGTGCCAGCAGTTTGAATGCGGTCACCTATGGCTACACCTTC
NA	13	TRBV19	NA	TRBJ2-5	CASSQAPAETQYF	TGTGCCAGTAGCCAGGCCCCAGCGGAGACCCAATACTTC
NA	14	TRBV10-2	NA	TRBJ1-1	CASSLDGMNTEAFF	TGCGCCAGCAGTCTGGACGGGATGAACACTGAAGCTTTCTTT
NA	17	TRBV15	NA	TRBJ2-3	CATSRGRGEGSTNTQYF	TGTGCCACCAGCAGAGGTCGTGGAGAGGGGAGCACAAATACGCAGTATTTT
TRBD1	13	TRBV19	NA	TRBJ1-2	CASTPDREWGYTF	TGTGCCAGTACCCCCGACAGGGAGTGGGGCTACACCTTC
NA	13	TRBV7-2	medium-sized	TRBJ1-2	CASSPDSNYGYTF	TGTGCCAGCAGCCCTGACTCTAACTATGGCTACACCTTC
TRBD1	15	TRBV11-3	NA	TRBJ1-5	CASSPGQGSNQPQHF	TGTGCCAGCAGCCCCGGACAGGGGTCTAATCAGCCCCAGCATTTT
TRBD1	15	TRBV9	NA	TRBJ1-4	CASSGTTGANEKLFF	TGTGCCAGCAGCGGGACGACAGGGGCTAATGAAAAACTGTTTTTT
TRBD2	13	TRBV19	NA	TRBJ2-5	CASRAGGSETQYF	TGTGCCTCCCGAGCGGGGGGAAGTGAGACCCAGTACTTC
NA	14	TRBV11-3	medium-sized	TRBJ1-1	CASSSKGFSTEAFF	TGTGCCAGCAGCTCCAAGGGGTTCAGCACTGAAGCTTTCTTT
TRBD1	13	TRBV29-1	NA	TRBJ2-6	CSAFGQGARVLTF	TGCAGCGCCTTCGGCCAGGGGGCCCGTGTCCTGACTTTC
NA	14	TRBV6-8	few	TRBJ2-2	CASSDGTRSGELFF	TGTGCCAGCAGTGACGGTACACGCAGCGGGGAGCTGTTTTTT
NA	15	TRBV11-3	NA	TRBJ2-1	CASSLSGVSYNEQFF	TGTGCCAGCAGCTTATCGGGGGTTTCCTACAATGAGCAGTTCTTC
NA	14	TRBV30	NA	TRBJ2-7	CAWSVNGWEDEQYF	TGTGCCTGGAGTGTAAACGGATGGGAGGACGAGCAGTACTTC
NA	11	TRBV30	few	TRBJ1-2	CAWSVSQGYTF	TGTGCCTGGAGTGTCTCTCAGGGCTACACCTTC
NA	13	TRBV6-8	few	TRBJ1-5	CACMGGNNQLQHF	TGTGCCTGTATGGGGGGAAACAATCAGCTCCAGCATTTT
TRBD1	15	TRBV6-8	NA	TRBJ2-5	CASSLDRAIQETQYF	TGTGCCAGCAGTCTGGACAGGGCTATCCAAGAGACCCAGTACTTC
NA	14	TRBV9	medium-sized	TRBJ2-2	CASSWRGRTGELFF	TGTGCCAGCAGCTGGAGGGGGCGGACCGGGGAGCTGTTTTTT
NA	16	TRBV14	NA	TRBJ1-3	CASSQVSGIAGNTIYF	TGTGCCAGCAGCCAAGTGTCAGGGATTGCTGGAAACACCATATATTTT
NA	13	TRBV4-1	NA	TRBJ2-3	CASSPPGTDTQYF	TGCGCCAGCAGCCCGCCGGGCACAGATACGCAGTATTTT
NA	12	TRBV28	NA	TRBJ1-1	CASSSLRDGAFF	TGTGCCAGCAGTTCCTTGAGGGATGGAGCTTTCTTT
NA	16	TRBV19	NA	TRBJ2-3	CASSILPLSSTDTQYF	TGTGCCAGTAGTATTTTGCCTCTTTCTAGCACAGATACGCAGTATTTT
TRBD1	14	TRBV11-3	few	TRBJ1-6	CASSHRTGNSPLHF	TGTGCCAGCAGCCACCGGACAGGGAATTCACCCCTCCACTTT
NA	13	TRBV12-5	large	TRBJ1-1	CASGLDGNTEAFF	TGTGCTAGTGGTTTGGATGGAAACACTGAAGCTTTCTTT
NA	15	TRBV18	large	TRBJ1-3	CASNRPGNADYTIYF	TGTGCCAGCAACCGACCGGGGAACGCGGACTACACCATATATTTT
TRBD2	17	TRBV23-1	NA	TRBJ2-1	CASSHPFGAGVGNEQFF	TGCGCCAGCAGCCACCCCTTTGGAGCGGGGGTGGGAAATGAGCAGTTCTTC
TRBD2	15	TRBV11-3	NA	TRBJ2-1	CASSLSGRWGNEQFF	TGTGCCAGCAGCCTCAGCGGGAGGTGGGGCAATGAGCAGTTCTTC
NA	13	TRBV18	NA	TRBJ2-5	CASSQGRRETQYF	TGTGCCAGCTCACAGGGCCGGAGGGAGACCCAGTACTTC
TRBD1	15	TRBV6-8	medium-sized	TRBJ1-5	CASSYTTGDDQPQHF	TGTGCCAGCAGTTACACTACAGGGGATGATCAGCCCCAGCATTTT
NA	14	TRBV12-2	large	TRBJ2-2	CAKSTSGYTGELFF	TGTGCCAAATCTACTAGCGGATACACCGGGGAGCTGTTTTTT
NA	14	TRBV18	hyperexpanded	TRBJ1-6	CASSPGDGFSPLHF	TGTGCCAGCTCACCAGGGGACGGATTTTCACCCCTCCACTTT
NA	13	TRBV19	NA	TRBJ2-3	CASSINGIPMPYF	TGTGCCAGTAGTATTAACGGCATTCCAATGCCGTATTTT
NA	14	TRBV22-1	NA	TRBJ2-7	CASSLQPGGREQYF	TGTGCCAGCAGTTTACAGCCCGGCGGGAGGGAGCAGTACTTC
NA	15	TRBV6-8	NA	TRBJ2-5	CASSYSGSPQETQYF	TGTGCCAGCAGTTACTCGGGGTCTCCTCAAGAGACCCAGTACTTC
NA	14	TRBV9	large	TRBJ2-5	CASSDREGEETQYF	TGTGCCAGCAGTGACAGGGAGGGAGAAGAGACCCAGTACTTC
NA	15	TRBV18	NA	TRBJ2-1	CASSPLGTGHNEQFF	TGTGCCAGCTCACCACTTGGGACTGGACACAATGAGCAGTTCTTC
NA	14	TRBV28	NA	TRBJ1-1	CASSLTVVNTEAFF	TGTGCCAGCAGTCTTACCGTTGTGAACACTGAAGCTTTCTTT
NA	14	TRBV5-1	NA	TRBJ1-1	CASSLRQPNTEAFF	TGCGCCAGCAGCTTGCGACAGCCGAACACTGAAGCTTTCTTT
NA	11	TRBV19	NA	TRBJ1-2	CASSIGEGYTF	TGTGCCAGTAGTATTGGGGAAGGCTACACCTTC
NA	15	TRBV5-1	NA	TRBJ1-4	CASSLLRGPNEKLFF	TGCGCCAGCAGTCTCCTTCGAGGCCCTAATGAAAAACTGTTTTTT
TRBD1	14	TRBV19	NA	TRBJ1-2	CASSSSGTGGSYTF	TGTGCCAGTAGCTCCTCCGGGACAGGGGGAAGCTACACCTTC
NA	13	TRBV9	few	TRBJ1-1	CTSEEGRSTEAFF	TGTACCAGCGAAGAGGGAAGGAGCACTGAAGCTTTCTTT
NA	15	TRBV19	NA	TRBJ1-5	CASSIGTASNQPQHF	TGTGCCAGTAGTATCGGAACGGCGAGTAATCAGCCCCAGCATTTT
NA	15	TRBV5-1	NA	TRBJ1-1	CASSSGGARNTEAFF	TGCGCCAGCAGCTCCGGGGGGGCCAGGAACACTGAAGCTTTCTTT
NA	16	TRBV15	NA	TRBJ2-6	CATSREGGSGANVLTF	TGTGCCACCAGCAGGGAAGGAGGTTCTGGGGCCAACGTCCTGACTTTC
NA	12	TRBV29-1	NA	TRBJ1-1	CSVSSGVTEAFF	TGCAGCGTCTCATCGGGGGTCACTGAAGCTTTCTTT
NA	15	TRBV30	few	TRBJ1-5	CAWSEGLYSNQPQHF	TGTGCCTGGAGTGAGGGTCTGTATAGCAATCAGCCCCAGCATTTT
NA	14	TRBV11-3	medium-sized	TRBJ1-2	CASSLEAGDYGYTF	TGTGCCAGCAGCTTAGAAGCAGGGGACTATGGCTACACCTTC
NA	13	TRBV28	few	TRBJ1-2	CASSLQVVYGYTF	TGTGCCAGCAGTTTACAGGTTGTCTATGGCTACACCTTC
NA	18	TRBV11-3	few	TRBJ1-1	CASSLVAFGSVYDTEAFF	TGTGCCAGCAGCTTAGTAGCCTTCGGCAGCGTCTACGACACTGAAGCTTTCTTT
TRBD1	14	TRBV19	hyperexpanded	TRBJ1-1	CASSPGQGSTEAFF	TGTGCCAGTAGTCCGGGACAGGGGAGCACTGAAGCTTTCTTT
NA	14	TRBV28	few	TRBJ1-6	CATSLTGLNSPLHF	TGTGCCACCTCTCTTACAGGACTTAATTCACCCCTCCACTTT
TRBD1	17	TRBV12-5	NA	TRBJ1-2	CASARGIGTGANYGYTF	TGTGCTAGTGCCCGGGGGATCGGGACAGGGGCGAACTATGGCTACACCTTC
NA	14	TRBV11-3	NA	TRBJ1-1	CASRADRWNTEAFF	TGTGCCAGCCGGGCGGACAGATGGAACACTGAAGCTTTCTTT
NA	14	TRBV28	NA	TRBJ1-3	CASSLPFSGNTIYF	TGTGCCAGCAGTTTACCCTTCTCTGGAAACACCATATATTTT
NA	17	TRBV11-3	few	TRBJ2-7	CASSPGVAPVAGYEQYF	TGTGCCAGCAGCCCCGGGGTAGCACCAGTCGCTGGGTACGAGCAGTACTTC